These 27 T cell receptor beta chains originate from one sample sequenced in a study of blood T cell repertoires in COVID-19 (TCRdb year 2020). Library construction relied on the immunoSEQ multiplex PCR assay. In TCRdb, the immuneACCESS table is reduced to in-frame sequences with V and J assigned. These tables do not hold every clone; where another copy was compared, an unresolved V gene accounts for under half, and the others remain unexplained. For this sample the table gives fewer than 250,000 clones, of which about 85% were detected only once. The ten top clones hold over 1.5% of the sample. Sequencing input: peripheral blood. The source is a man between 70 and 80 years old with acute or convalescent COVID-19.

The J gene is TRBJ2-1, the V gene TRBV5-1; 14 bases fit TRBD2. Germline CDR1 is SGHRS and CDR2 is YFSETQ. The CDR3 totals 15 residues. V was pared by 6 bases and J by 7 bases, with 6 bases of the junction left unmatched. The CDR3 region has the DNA TGCGCCAGCACCTACGGGACTAGCGGGAGAAATGAGCAGTTCTTC. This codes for CASTYGTSGRNEQFF.

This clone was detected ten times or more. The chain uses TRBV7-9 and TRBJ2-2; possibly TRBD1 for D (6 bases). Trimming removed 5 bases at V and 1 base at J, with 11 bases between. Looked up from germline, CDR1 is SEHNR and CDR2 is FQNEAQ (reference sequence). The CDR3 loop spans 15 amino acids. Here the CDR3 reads CASSPGTRNTGELFF. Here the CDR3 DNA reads TGTGCCAGCAGCCCTGGGACACGGAACACCGGGGAGCTGTTTTTT. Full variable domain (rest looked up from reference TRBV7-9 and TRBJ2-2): DTGVSQNPRHKITKRGQNVTFRCDPISEHNRLYWYRQTLGQGPEFLTYFQNEAQLEKSRLLSDRFSAERPKGSFSTLEIQRTEQGDSAMYLCASSPGTRNTGELFFGEGSRLTVL.

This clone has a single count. CDR3 in DNA: TGCGCCAGCAAACGACGTGACCCGGGACAGGGGGCGGGCTATGGCTACACCTTC. Translation: CASKRRDPGQGAGYGYTF. The J gene is TRBJ1-2, the V gene TRBV5-1; 12 bases are shared with TRBD1. The CDR3 loop spans 18 amino acids. CDR1 and CDR2 (germline): SGHRS, YFSETQ. Germline trimming cut 6 bases from V and 4 bases from J; bases unmatched to any gene: 16.

In DNA, the CDR3 is TGTGCCAGCAGTTCAAGGGGGTACCAAGAGACCCAGTACTTC. Protein: CASSSRGYQETQYF. The chain couples TRBV27 to TRBJ2-5; D is possibly TRBD1 (6 bases). The CDR3 is 14 residues long. Germline V gene lookup returns CDR1 MNHEY and CDR2 SMNVEV (reference sequence). Trimming left V 4 bases short and J 0 bases short, with 9 bases between.

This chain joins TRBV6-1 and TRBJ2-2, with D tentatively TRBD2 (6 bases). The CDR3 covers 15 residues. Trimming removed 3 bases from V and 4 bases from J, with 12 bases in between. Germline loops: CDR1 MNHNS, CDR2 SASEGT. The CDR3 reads CASSEVVGGTGELFF. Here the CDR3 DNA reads TGTGCCAGCAGTGAGGTGGTGGGGGGCACCGGGGAGCTGTTTTTT.

In nucleotides, the CDR3 is TGTGCCGGAACTAGCCGGAACACTGAAGCTTTCTTT. This encodes CAGTSRNTEAFF. The V gene is TRBV11-2, the J gene TRBJ1-1; D is uncertain. Germline-derived CDR1 and CDR2 are SGHAT and FQNNGV. This CDR3 spans 12 amino acids. Trimming stripped 11 bases from V and 1 base from J, with 11 bases between.

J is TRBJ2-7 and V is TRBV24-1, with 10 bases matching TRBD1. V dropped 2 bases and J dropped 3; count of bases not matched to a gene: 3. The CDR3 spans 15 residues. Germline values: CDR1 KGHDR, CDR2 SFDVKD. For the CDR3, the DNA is TGTGCCACCAGTGATTCCGGGACAGGGGTCTACGAGCAGTACTTC. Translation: CATSDSGTGVYEQYF.

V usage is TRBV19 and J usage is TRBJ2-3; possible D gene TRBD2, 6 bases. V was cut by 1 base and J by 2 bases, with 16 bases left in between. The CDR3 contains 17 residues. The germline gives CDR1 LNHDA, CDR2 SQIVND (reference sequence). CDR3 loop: CASSIGQNRDFTDTQYF. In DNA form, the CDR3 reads TGTGCCAGTAGTATAGGACAAAACCGGGACTTCACAGATACGCAGTATTTT.

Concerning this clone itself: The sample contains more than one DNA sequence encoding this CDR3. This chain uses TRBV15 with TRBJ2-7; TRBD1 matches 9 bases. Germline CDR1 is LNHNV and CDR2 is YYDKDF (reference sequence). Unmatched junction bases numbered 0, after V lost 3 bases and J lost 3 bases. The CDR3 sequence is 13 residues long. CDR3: CATSRDRGYEQYF. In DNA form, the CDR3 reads TGTGCCACCAGCAGGGACAGGGGCTACGAGCAGTACTTC.

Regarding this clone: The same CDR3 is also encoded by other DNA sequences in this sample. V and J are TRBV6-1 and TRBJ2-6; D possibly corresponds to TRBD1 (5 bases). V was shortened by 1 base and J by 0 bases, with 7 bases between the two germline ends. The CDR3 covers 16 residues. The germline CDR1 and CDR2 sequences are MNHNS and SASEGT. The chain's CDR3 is CASSEGQYSGANVLTF. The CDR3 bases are TGTGCCAGCAGTGAAGGACAGTACTCTGGGGCCAACGTCCTGACTTTC.

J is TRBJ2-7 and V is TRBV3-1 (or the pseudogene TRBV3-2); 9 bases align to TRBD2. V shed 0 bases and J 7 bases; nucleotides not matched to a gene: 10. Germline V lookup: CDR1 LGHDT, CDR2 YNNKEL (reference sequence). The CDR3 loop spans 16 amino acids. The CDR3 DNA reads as TGTGCCAGCAGCCAAGATTTCCTAGCGGGACTATTAGAGCAGTACTTC. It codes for CASSQDFLAGLLEQYF.

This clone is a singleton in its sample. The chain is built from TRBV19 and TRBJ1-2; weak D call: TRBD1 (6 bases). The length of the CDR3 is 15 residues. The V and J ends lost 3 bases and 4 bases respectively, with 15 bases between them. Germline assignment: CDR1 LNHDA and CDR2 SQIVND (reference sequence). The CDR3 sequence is CASSIGGRVLYGYTF. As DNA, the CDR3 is TGTGCCAGTAGTATTGGGGGCAGGGTGCTCTATGGCTACACCTTC.

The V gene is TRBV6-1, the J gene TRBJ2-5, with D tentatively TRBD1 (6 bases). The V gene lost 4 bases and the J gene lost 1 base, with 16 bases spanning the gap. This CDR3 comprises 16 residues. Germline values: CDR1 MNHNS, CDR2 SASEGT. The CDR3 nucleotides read TGTGCCAGCAGTGTATTACAGGGTGGGGGCCAAGAGACCCAGTACTTC. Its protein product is CASSVLQGGGQETQYF.

CDR3 region: CASNSGRTYNEQFF. The CDR3, as DNA: TGTGCCAGCAATAGCGGGAGGACCTACAATGAGCAGTTCTTC. The rearrangement uses TRBV6-5 and TRBJ2-1, with 10 bases fitting TRBD2. The V gene end was trimmed by 7 bases and the J gene end by 2 bases; junction bases not matched to a gene: 2. The germline CDR1 and CDR2 sequences are MNHEY and SVGAGI. The CDR3 contains 14 residues.

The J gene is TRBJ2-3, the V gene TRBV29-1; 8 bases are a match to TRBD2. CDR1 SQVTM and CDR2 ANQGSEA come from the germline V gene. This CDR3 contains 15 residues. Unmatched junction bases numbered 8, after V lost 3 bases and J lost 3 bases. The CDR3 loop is CSVEGLSGRTDTQYF. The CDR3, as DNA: TGCAGCGTTGAGGGTCTGAGCGGGAGAACAGATACGCAGTATTTT.

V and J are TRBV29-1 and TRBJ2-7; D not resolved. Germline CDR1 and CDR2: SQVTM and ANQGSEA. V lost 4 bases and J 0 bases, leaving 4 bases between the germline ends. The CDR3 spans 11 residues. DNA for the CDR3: TGCAGCGTTGCCCGCTCCTACGAGCAGTACTTC. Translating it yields CSVARSYEQYF.

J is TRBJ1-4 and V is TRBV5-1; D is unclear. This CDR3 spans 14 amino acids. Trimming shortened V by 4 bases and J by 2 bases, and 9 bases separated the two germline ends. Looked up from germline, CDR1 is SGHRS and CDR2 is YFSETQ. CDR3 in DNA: TGCGCCAGCAGCAGCTTCGGGACTAATGAAAAACTGTTTTTT. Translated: CASSSFGTNEKLFF.

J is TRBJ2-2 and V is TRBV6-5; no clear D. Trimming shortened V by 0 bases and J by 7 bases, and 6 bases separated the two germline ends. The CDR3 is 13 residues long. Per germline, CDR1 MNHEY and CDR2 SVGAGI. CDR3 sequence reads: CASSYSSIGELFF. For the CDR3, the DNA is TGTGCCAGCAGTTACTCGAGTATCGGGGAGCTGTTTTTT.

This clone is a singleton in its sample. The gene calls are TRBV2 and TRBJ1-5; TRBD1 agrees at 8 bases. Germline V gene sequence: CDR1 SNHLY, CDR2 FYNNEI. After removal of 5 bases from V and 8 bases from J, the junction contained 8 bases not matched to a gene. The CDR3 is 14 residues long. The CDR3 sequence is CASSRQGAHEPQHF. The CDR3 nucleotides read TGTGCCAGCAGTCGGCAGGGGGCGCATGAGCCCCAGCATTTT.

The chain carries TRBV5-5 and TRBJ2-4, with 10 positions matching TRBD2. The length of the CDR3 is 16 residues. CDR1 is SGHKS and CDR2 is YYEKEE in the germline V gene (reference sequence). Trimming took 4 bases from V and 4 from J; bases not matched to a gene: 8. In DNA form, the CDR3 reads TGTGCCAGCAGCGCCGGGACTAGCGCGGAAAAAAACATTCAGTACTTC. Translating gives CASSAGTSAEKNIQYF.

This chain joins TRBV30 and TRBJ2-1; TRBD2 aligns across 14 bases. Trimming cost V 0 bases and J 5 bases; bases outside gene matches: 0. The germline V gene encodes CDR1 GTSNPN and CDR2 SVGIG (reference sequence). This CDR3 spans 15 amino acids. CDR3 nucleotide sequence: TGTGCCTGGAGTGTGGGACTAGCGGGAGACAATGAGCAGTTCTTC. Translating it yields CAWSVGLAGDNEQFF.

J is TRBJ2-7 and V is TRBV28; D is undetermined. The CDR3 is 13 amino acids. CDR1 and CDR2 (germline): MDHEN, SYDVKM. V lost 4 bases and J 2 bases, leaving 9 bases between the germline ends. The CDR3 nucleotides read TGTGCCAGCAGTTATCAAACAGCCTACGAGCAGTACTTC. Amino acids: CASSYQTAYEQYF.

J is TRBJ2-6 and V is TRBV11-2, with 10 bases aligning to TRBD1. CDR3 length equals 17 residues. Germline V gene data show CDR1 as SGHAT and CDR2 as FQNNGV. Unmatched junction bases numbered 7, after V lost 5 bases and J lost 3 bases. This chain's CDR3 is CASSPVTGGGGANVLTF. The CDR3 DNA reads TGTGCCAGCAGCCCAGTGACAGGGGGCGGTGGGGCCAACGTCCTGACTTTC.

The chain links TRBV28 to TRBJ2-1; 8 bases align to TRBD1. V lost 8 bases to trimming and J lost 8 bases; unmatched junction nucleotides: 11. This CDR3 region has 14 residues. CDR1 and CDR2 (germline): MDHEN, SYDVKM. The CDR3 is CASRSQDRVDEQFF. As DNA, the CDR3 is TGTGCCAGCCGCTCCCAGGACAGGGTCGATGAGCAGTTCTTC.

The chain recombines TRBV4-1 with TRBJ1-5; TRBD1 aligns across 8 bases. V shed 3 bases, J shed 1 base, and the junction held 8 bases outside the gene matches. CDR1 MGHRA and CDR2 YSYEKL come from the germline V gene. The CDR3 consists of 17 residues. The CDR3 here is CASSQVGGQGSNQPQHF. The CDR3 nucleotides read TGCGCCAGCAGCCAGGTCGGCGGACAGGGAAGCAATCAGCCCCAGCATTTT.

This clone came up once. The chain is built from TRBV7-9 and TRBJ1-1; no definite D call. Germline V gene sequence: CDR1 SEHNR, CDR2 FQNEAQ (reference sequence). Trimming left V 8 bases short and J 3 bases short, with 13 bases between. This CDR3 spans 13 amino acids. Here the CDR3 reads CASSIVSDTEAFF. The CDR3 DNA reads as TGTGCCAGCTCGATTGTCTCGGACACTGAAGCTTTCTTT.

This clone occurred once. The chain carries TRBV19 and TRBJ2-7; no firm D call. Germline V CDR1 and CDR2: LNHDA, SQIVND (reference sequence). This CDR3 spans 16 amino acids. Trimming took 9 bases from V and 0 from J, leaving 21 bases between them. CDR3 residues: CASINRKPEASYEQYF. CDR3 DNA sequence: TGTGCCAGCATTAATCGGAAACCCGAGGCCTCCTACGAGCAGTACTTC.